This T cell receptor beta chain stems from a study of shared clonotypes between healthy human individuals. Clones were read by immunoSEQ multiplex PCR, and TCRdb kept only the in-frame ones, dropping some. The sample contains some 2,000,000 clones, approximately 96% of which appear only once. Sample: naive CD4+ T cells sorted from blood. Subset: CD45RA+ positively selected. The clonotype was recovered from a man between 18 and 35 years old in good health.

The CDR3 region is CASGHPRGGETQYF. The CDR3 coding sequence is TGTGCCAGCGGGCACCCTAGGGGTGGAGAGACCCAGTACTTC. V gene TRBV6-5 combines with J gene TRBJ2-5, with D perhaps TRBD1 (5 bases). V lost 8 bases and J 4 bases, leaving 17 bases between the germline ends. Germline assignment: CDR1 MNHEY and CDR2 SVGAGI. CDR3 length equals 14 residues.